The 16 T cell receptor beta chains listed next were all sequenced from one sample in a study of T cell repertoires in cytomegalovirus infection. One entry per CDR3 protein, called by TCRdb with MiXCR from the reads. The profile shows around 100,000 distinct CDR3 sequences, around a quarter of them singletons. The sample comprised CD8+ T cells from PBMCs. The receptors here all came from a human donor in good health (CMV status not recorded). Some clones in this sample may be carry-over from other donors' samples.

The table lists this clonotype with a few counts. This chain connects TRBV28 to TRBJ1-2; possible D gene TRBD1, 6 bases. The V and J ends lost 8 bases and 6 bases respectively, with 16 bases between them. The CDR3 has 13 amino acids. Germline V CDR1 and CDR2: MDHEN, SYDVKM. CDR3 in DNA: TGTGCCAGCGCGTACGGGGGGCGAGATGGCTACACCTTC. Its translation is CASAYGGRDGYTF.

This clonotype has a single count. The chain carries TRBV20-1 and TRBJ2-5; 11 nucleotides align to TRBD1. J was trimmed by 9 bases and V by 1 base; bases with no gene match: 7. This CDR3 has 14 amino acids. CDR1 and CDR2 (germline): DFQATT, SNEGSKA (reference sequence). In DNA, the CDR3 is TGCAGTGCTAGAGTTAGGGACAGGGGGTGGGCCCAGTACTTC. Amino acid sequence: CSARVRDRGWAQYF.

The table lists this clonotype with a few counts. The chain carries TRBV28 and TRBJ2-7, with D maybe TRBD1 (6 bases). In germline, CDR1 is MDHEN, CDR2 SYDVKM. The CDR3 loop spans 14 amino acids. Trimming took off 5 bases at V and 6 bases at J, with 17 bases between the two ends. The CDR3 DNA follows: TGTGCCAGCAGTGGAATAACAGGGAAATCCGAGCAGTACTTC. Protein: CASSGITGKSEQYF.

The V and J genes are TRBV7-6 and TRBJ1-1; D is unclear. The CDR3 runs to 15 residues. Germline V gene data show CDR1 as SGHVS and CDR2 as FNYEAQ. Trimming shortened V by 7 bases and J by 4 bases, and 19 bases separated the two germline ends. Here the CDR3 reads CASTPGGGKSTEAFF. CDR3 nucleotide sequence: TGTGCCAGCACCCCCGGTGGTGGGAAGAGCACTGAAGCTTTCTTT. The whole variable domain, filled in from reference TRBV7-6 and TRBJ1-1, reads GAGVSQSPRYKVTKRGQDVALRCDPISGHVSLYWYRQALGQGPEFLTYFNYEAQQDKSGLPNDRFSAERPEGSISTLTIQRTEQRDSAMYRCASTPGGGKSTEAFFGQGTRLTVV.

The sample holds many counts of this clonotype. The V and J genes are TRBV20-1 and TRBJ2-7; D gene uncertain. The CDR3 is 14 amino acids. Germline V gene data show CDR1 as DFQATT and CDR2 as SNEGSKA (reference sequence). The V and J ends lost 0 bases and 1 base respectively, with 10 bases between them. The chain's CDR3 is CSARDLLDSYEQYF. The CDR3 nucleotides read TGCAGTGCTAGAGATCTCCTGGATTCCTACGAGCAGTACTTC.

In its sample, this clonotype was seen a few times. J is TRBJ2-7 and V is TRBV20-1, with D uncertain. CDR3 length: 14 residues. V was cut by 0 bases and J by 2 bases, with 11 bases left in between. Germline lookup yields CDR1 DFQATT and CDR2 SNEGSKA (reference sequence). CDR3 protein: CSARDQLGAYEQYF. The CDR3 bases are TGCAGTGCTAGAGATCAGCTAGGAGCCTACGAGCAGTACTTC.

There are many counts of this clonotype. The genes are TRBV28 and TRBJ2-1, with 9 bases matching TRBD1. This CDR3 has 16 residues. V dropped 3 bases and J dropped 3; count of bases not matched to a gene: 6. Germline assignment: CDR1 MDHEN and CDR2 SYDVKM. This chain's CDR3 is CASSFLPGQGYNEQFF. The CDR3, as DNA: TGTGCCAGCAGTTTCCTTCCGGGACAGGGCTACAATGAGCAGTTCTTC. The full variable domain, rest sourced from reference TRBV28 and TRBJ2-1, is DVKVTQSSRYLVKRTGEKVFLECVQDMDHENMFWYRQDPGLGLRLIYFSYDVKMKEKGDIPEGYSVSREKKERFSLILESASTNQTSMYLCASSFLPGQGYNEQFFGPGTRLTVL.

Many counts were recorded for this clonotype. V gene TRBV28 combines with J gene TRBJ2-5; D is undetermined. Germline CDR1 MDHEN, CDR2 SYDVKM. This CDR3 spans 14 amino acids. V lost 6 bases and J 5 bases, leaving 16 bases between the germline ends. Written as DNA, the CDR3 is TGTGCCAGCAGCCTTGACGGGTTGGGGGAGACCCAGTACTTC. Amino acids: CASSLDGLGETQYF.

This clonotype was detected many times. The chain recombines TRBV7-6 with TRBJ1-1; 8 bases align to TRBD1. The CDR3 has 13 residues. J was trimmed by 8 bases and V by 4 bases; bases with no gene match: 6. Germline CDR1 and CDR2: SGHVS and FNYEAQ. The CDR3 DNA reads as TGTGCCAGCAGCTGGGGGACAGGAAGGGAAGCTTTCTTT. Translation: CASSWGTGREAFF.

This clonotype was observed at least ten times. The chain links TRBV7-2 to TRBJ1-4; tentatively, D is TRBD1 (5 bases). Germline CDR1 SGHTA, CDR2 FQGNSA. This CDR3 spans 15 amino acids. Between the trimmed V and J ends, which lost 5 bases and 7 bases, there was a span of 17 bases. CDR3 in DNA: TGTGCCAGCAGCCCAGGTGGGGGTGGCGGTGAAAAACTGTTTTTT. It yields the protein CASSPGGGGGEKLFF.

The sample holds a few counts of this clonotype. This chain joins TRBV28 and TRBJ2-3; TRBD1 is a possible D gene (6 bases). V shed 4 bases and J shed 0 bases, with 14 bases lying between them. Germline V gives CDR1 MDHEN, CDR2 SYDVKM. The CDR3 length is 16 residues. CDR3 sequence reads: CASSSPRGFSTDTQYF. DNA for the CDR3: TGTGCCAGCAGTTCGCCCAGGGGATTTAGCACAGATACGCAGTATTTT.

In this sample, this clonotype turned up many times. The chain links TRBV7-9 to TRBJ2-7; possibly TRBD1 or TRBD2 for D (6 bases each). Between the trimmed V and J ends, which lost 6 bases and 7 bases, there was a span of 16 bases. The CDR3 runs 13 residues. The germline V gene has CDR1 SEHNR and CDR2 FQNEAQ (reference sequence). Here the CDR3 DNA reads TGTGCCAGCAGTCCCTCGGGGGCGGGGGAGCAGTACTTC. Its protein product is CASSPSGAGEQYF.

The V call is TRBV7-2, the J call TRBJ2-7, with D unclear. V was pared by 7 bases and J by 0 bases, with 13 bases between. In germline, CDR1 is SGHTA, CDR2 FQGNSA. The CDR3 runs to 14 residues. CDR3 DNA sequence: TGTGCCAGCAACCCCCCTGGCTACTCCTACGAGCAGTACTTC. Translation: CASNPPGYSYEQYF.

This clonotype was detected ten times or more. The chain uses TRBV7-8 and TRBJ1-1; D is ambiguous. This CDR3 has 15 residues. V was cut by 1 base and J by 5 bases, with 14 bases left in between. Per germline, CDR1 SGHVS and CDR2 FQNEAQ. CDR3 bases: TGTGCCAGCAGCTTAGAATTACAAGCGAAGACTGAAGCTTTCTTT. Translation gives CASSLELQAKTEAFF.

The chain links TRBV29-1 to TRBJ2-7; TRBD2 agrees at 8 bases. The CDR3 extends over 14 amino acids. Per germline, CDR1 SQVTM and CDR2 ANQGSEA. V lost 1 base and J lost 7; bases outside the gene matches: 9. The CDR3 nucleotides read TGCAGCGTTGAAGTTTGGCGTAGCGGGGTAGAGCAGTACTTC. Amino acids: CSVEVWRSGVEQYF.

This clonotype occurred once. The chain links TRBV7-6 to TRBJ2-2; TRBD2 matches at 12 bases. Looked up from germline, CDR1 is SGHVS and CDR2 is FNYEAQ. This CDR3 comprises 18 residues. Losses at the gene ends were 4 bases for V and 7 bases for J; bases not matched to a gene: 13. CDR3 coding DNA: TGTGCCAGCAGCTCCCAGACTAGCGGGAGCGGGTATGTCGGGGAGCTGTTTTTT. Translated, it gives CASSSQTSGSGYVGELFF.